This TCR beta chain was obtained from a study of blood T cell repertoires in COVID-19. Turning to the study itself: Samples of COVID-19 (acute and convalescent) were obtained from the United States, Italy and Spain. The cDNA or gDNA used as material had been derived from T cells, B-cell-depleted T cells, or PBMCs.

The CDR3 has 14 amino acids. CDR1 and CDR2 from the germline V gene are SGHTS and YDEGEE. V lost 4 bases and J lost 1, with 8 bases in between. Original handling: Cell counts per sample came from amplifying reference gene primers. Produced via immunoSEQ multiplex PCR; TCRdb's table is partial and in-frame only. V and J calls and clone size are those listed in that table; D and trimming were worked out from the DNA. Of about 280,000 clones listed, 85% are singletons. This clone was seen a handful of times. Participants were aged roughly 18 to 89 years, lived in around 25 US areas, and enrolled virtually.

The sequenced sample consisted of PBMCs or T cells enriched from blood (not recorded which). The chain links TRBV5-8 to TRBJ2-2; D uncertain. The sequence derives from a woman in her fifties or sixties who had recovered from COVID-19. The CDR3 loop reads CASSTKKNTGELFF. The CDR3 nucleotides read TGTGCCAGCAGCACAAAAAAGAACACCGGGGAGCTGTTTTTT.